Listed below are T cell receptor beta chains from one sample, sequenced in a study of beta chain features in type 1 diabetes. TCRdb keeps only in-frame clones here, not all; method: immunoSEQ multiplex PCR. The sample has 140,000 or so clones; less than 11% are singletons. The sequenced sample consisted of naive CD4+ T cells from blood. These receptor sequences come from a man between 18 and 29 years old in good health. Both conserved end residues are part of each CDR3. A D gene is named only where the DNA matches it firmly. Where a row states a size, it is once, few, many or the class of an expanded clone; other rows omit it.

few	TRBV19	TRBJ2-2	TRBD1	CASRETGVTGELFF	TGTGCCAGTAGGGAGACAGGGGTCACCGGGGAGCTGTTTTTT
few	TRBV7-3	TRBJ2-1	TRBD1	CASSINRGREQFF	TGTGCCAGCAGCATAAACAGGGGCAGGGAGCAGTTCTTC
few	TRBV6-5	TRBJ2-2	NA	CASSRTRDTGELFF	TGTGCCAGCAGTCGGACAAGAGATACCGGGGAGCTGTTTTTT
NA	TRBV7-2	TRBJ2-2	NA	CASSLVAVTGELFF	TGTGCCAGCAGCTTAGTAGCAGTAACCGGGGAGCTGTTTTTT
NA	TRBV19	TRBJ2-3	TRBD1	CASSGQGFQDTQYF	TGTGCCAGTAGTGGACAGGGTTTCCAAGATACGCAGTATTTT
NA	TRBV19	TRBJ2-6	NA	CASSIRSGTTGANVLTF	TGTGCCAGTAGTATACGCTCCGGGACAACTGGGGCCAACGTCCTGACTTTC
few	TRBV4-2	TRBJ1-4	NA	CASSQASTGSTNEKLFF	TGTGCCAGCAGCCAAGCTTCCACAGGGTCAACTAATGAAAAACTGTTTTTT
NA	TRBV10-1	TRBJ1-2	NA	CASSGSRGYGYTF	TGCGCCAGCAGTGGGAGCCGGGGGTATGGCTACACCTTC
NA	TRBV5-4	TRBJ2-5	TRBD1	CASSQDQGAAETQYF	TGTGCCAGCAGCCAAGATCAGGGGGCGGCGGAGACCCAGTACTTC
few	TRBV21-1	TRBJ2-3	NA	CERKRSSTDTQYF	TGCGAGAGAAAAAGATCTAGCACAGATACGCAGTATTTT
NA	TRBV5-1	TRBJ2-5	NA	CASSLDREGETQYF	TGCGCCAGCAGCTTGGACAGGGAAGGAGAGACCCAGTACTTC
few	TRBV30	TRBJ1-5	NA	CAWSEYSSQPQHF	TGTGCCTGGAGTGAGTATAGTTCCCAGCCCCAGCATTTT
few	TRBV5-1	TRBJ2-1	NA	CASSPGEVTNEQFF	TGCGCCAGCAGTCCCGGGGAGGTGACTAATGAGCAGTTCTTC
many	TRBV13	TRBJ2-7	NA	CASSLSPVYEQYF	TGTGCCAGCAGCTTATCCCCGGTTTACGAGCAGTACTTC
few	TRBV29-1	TRBJ1-2	TRBD1	CSVETGIYGYTF	TGCAGCGTAGAGACAGGGATTTATGGCTACACCTTC
few	TRBV7-9	TRBJ2-3	TRBD1	CASSSSSGRGTDTQYF	TGTGCCAGCAGCTCAAGCTCGGGCAGGGGGACAGATACGCAGTATTTT
many	TRBV29-1	TRBJ1-1	NA	CSVEGQKNTEAFF	TGCAGCGTTGAAGGTCAGAAGAACACTGAAGCTTTCTTT
NA	TRBV27	TRBJ1-5	NA	CASSPRRPHNQPQHF	TGTGCCAGCAGTCCCCGCAGGCCACACAATCAGCCCCAGCATTTT
NA	TRBV27	TRBJ1-6	NA	CASRPSPGRRRNSPLHF	TGTGCCAGCAGGCCATCGCCCGGGAGAAGGAGGAATTCACCCCTCCACTTT
NA	TRBV7-9	TRBJ2-5	NA	CASSSHRAQETQYF	TGTGCCAGCAGCTCCCACAGGGCCCAAGAGACCCAGTACTTC
NA	TRBV11-2	TRBJ2-5	NA	CASSPGETRWWETQYF	TGTGCCAGCAGCCCGGGGGAGACGAGATGGTGGGAGACCCAGTACTTC
NA	TRBV28	TRBJ2-2	TRBD1	CASSLYRGAGELFF	TGTGCCAGCAGTTTATACAGGGGTGCCGGGGAGCTGTTTTTT
NA	TRBV9	TRBJ2-5	TRBD2	CASSERPGGGTKETQYF	TGTGCCAGCAGCGAGAGGCCGGGAGGGGGGACAAAAGAGACCCAGTACTTC
many	TRBV7-9	TRBJ2-4	TRBD1	CASSTRQGEVKNIQYF	TGTGCCAGCAGCACAAGACAGGGAGAGGTCAAAAACATTCAGTACTTC
NA	TRBV6-1	TRBJ2-7	TRBD2	CASRGGVSGFGEQYF	TGTGCCAGCAGGGGGGGGGTGAGCGGGTTTGGCGAGCAGTACTTC
NA	TRBV15	TRBJ1-1	NA	CATSRDRGIEAFF	TGTGCCACCAGCAGAGATCGGGGGATTGAAGCTTTCTTT
NA	TRBV6-5	TRBJ1-4	NA	CASSSGGTNEKLFF	TGTGCCAGCAGTTCGGGGGGAACTAATGAAAAACTGTTTTTT
NA	TRBV5-1	TRBJ1-2	NA	CASSWGGPAQDNYGYTF	TGCGCCAGCAGCTGGGGCGGACCGGCCCAGGATAACTATGGCTACACCTTC
NA	TRBV25-1	TRBJ1-1	NA	CASSDPFNTEAFF	TGTGCCAGCAGTGATCCGTTTAACACTGAAGCTTTCTTT
many	TRBV30	TRBJ1-5	NA	CAWSVHGNQPQHF	TGTGCCTGGAGTGTACACGGCAATCAGCCCCAGCATTTT
few	TRBV7-2	TRBJ2-1	TRBD2	CASSLGAGESYNEQFF	TGTGCCAGCAGCTTGGGAGCGGGGGAGTCCTACAATGAGCAGTTCTTC
few	TRBV15	TRBJ2-6	NA	CATSRDGQGANVLTF	TGTGCCACCAGCAGAGATGGGCAGGGGGCCAACGTCCTGACTTTC
NA	TRBV19	TRBJ2-4	TRBD1	CASSGWDRKNIQYF	TGTGCCAGTAGTGGCTGGGACAGGAAAAACATTCAGTACTTC
few	TRBV7-2	TRBJ1-4	TRBD1	CASSGDRVNEKLFF	TGTGCCAGCAGCGGGGACAGGGTCAATGAAAAACTGTTTTTT
many	TRBV27	TRBJ2-6	NA	CASSRSGANVLTF	TGTGCCAGCAGCCGGTCTGGGGCCAACGTCCTGACTTTC
NA	TRBV6-5	TRBJ1-4	TRBD1	CASSYRQGGEKLFF	TGTGCCAGCAGTTACCGACAGGGCGGAGAAAAACTGTTTTTT
NA	TRBV5-6	TRBJ2-5	TRBD1	CASSSTGGLETQYF	TGTGCCAGCAGCTCAACAGGGGGTTTAGAGACCCAGTACTTC
few	TRBV6-1	TRBJ2-3	NA	CASKRTATDTQYF	TGTGCCAGCAAGAGGACAGCCACAGATACGCAGTATTTT
few	TRBV2	TRBJ2-7	TRBD1	CASNRDRAYEQYF	TGTGCCAGCAATCGGGACAGGGCCTACGAGCAGTACTTC
many	TRBV7-9	TRBJ2-1	NA	CASSRRVSGLDEQFF	TGTGCCAGCAGTCGCAGAGTTTCGGGGTTGGATGAGCAGTTCTTC
few	TRBV5-4	TRBJ2-6	NA	CASSLTSRSGANVLTF	TGTGCCAGCAGCTTAACATCTCGCTCTGGGGCCAACGTCCTGACTTTC